The next 23 T cell receptor beta chains were all read from a single sample in a study of CD8 T cells in ankylosing spondylitis. MiXCR was run by TCRdb on the 5' RACE reads, yielding one entry per CDR3 protein. The table records 200,000 or so distinct CDR3 sequences, about an eighth of them present only once. The sequenced material came from blood, either unsorted or a sorted T cell fraction (not recorded which). These receptors originate from a female donor with ankylosing spondylitis or in good health (not recorded which).

This clonotype was counted only a few times. The chain has TRBV4-2 and TRBJ1-6, with 9 nucleotides matching TRBD1. From germline, CDR1 is LGHNA and CDR2 YNFKEQ. The junction had 11 bases not matched to a gene; V was cut back by 2 bases and J by 9 bases. The CDR3 is 17 amino acids. The CDR3 loop reads CASSQPTSGQGLSPLHF. The DNA of the CDR3 is TGTGCCAGCAGCCAACCTACCTCGGGACAGGGTCTTTCACCCCTCCACTTT.

This clonotype was seen repeatedly, ten times or more. The chain links TRBV12-3 or TRBV12-4 to TRBJ1-3; weak D call: TRBD1 (5 bases). V lost 1 base to trimming and J lost 0 bases, with 10 bases between them. CDR3 length: 16 amino acids. Written as DNA, the CDR3 is TGTGCCAGCAGTTTAGGCGGGGACCCCTCTGGAAACACCATATATTTT. As protein: CASSLGGDPSGNTIYF.

At least ten counts were recorded for this clonotype. The chain uses TRBV7-2 and TRBJ2-7; D gene unclear. The CDR3 is made up of 11 amino acids. V lost 3 bases and J lost 1, with 1 base in between. Germline lookup yields CDR1 SGHTA and CDR2 FQGNSA. The CDR3 coding sequence is TGTGCCAGCAGCTTTTCCTACGAGCAGTACTTC. Translation: CASSFSYEQYF.

The chain employs TRBV4-3 and TRBJ2-1; 7 bases map to TRBD2. The ends lost 0 bases at V and 4 bases at J; junction bases unmatched: 9. There are 17 residues in the CDR3. Looked up from germline, CDR1 is LGHNA and CDR2 is YSLEER. The DNA for the CDR3 is TGCGCCAGCAGCCAAGAGAGAGCGGGATACCCATACAATGAGCAGTTCTTC. It specifies CASSQERAGYPYNEQFF.

V is TRBV3-1 and J is TRBJ2-3; D uncertain. This CDR3 comprises 12 residues. The germline V gene encodes CDR1 LGHDT and CDR2 YNNKEL (reference sequence). V lost 1 base to trimming and J lost 4 bases, with 3 bases between them. The CDR3 DNA sequence: TGTGCCAGCAGCCAAGTAGCAGATACGCAGTATTTT. Translation gives CASSQVADTQYF.

The sample holds a few counts of this clonotype. The chain uses TRBV28 and TRBJ2-7; 8 bases fit TRBD1. The CDR3 covers 15 residues. The V segment lost 7 bases and the J segment 2 bases; nucleotides outside the gene matches: 10. Germline CDR1 reads MDHEN; CDR2 reads SYDVKM. DNA for the CDR3: TGTGCCAGCATCCCCCCGGGACAGGCGACCTACGAGCAGTACTTC. Translation: CASIPPGQATYEQYF.

This sequence joins TRBV7-2 and TRBJ2-3, with 7 bases that match TRBD1. CDR1 and CDR2 from the germline V gene are SGHTA and FQGNSA. Unmatched junction bases numbered 9, after V lost 5 bases and J lost 10 bases. The CDR3 runs to 13 residues. CDR3 amino acids: CASSPPRQGPQYF. The CDR3 DNA follows: TGTGCCAGCAGCCCTCCCCGACAGGGTCCGCAGTATTTT.

This clonotype was picked up a small number of times. The rearrangement links TRBV30 to TRBJ2-7; 7 bases match TRBD1. Germline V CDR1 and CDR2: GTSNPN, SVGIG (reference sequence). J gave up 2 bases and V 8 bases, and 9 bases lay outside the gene matches. This CDR3 spans 13 amino acids. CDR3 in amino acids: CARQRQGTYEQYF. In nucleotides, the CDR3 is TGTGCCCGACAAAGACAGGGTACCTACGAGCAGTACTTC.

This clonotype showed up many times. The chain employs TRBV5-1 and TRBJ2-3; 7 bases match TRBD2. From germline, CDR1 is SGHRS and CDR2 YFSETQ. The CDR3 length is 16 residues. Trimming removed 4 bases from V and 5 bases from J; junction bases left unmatched: 13. The CDR3 sequence: CASSALLAGAGDTQYF. CDR3 DNA sequence: TGCGCCAGCAGCGCACTTTTGGCGGGAGCGGGAGATACGCAGTATTTT.

This clonotype came up a few times. The chain recombines TRBV29-1 with TRBJ1-1, with a possible D match to TRBD1 (5 bases). Germline V lookup: CDR1 SQVTM, CDR2 ANQGSEA. The CDR3 runs to 15 residues. Trimming cost V 3 bases and J 0 bases, with 14 bases left between them. CDR3 bases: TGCAGCGTTGAGGCTCCCGGGACGGTGAACACTGAAGCTTTCTTT. Amino acids: CSVEAPGTVNTEAFF. Combining the CDR3 with reference TRBV29-1 and TRBJ1-1 gives the whole variable domain SAVISQKPSRDICQRGTSLTIQCQVDSQVTMMFWYRQQPGQSLTLIATANQGSEATYESGFVIDKFPISRPNLTFSTLTVSNMSPEDSSIYLCSVEAPGTVNTEAFFGQGTRLTVV.

This clonotype was counted many times. Here the CDR3 DNA reads TGTGCCAGCACTCAGGGGAAAGGGGACACTGAAGCTTTCTTT. As protein: CASTQGKGDTEAFF. The chain carries TRBV6-1 and TRBJ1-1, with D perhaps TRBD1 (6 bases). The CDR3 loop spans 14 amino acids. V lost 7 bases to trimming and J lost 3 bases, with 15 bases between them. The germline gives CDR1 MNHNS, CDR2 SASEGT.

In its sample, this clonotype was seen a few times. The chain recombines TRBV7-2 with TRBJ1-4; 8 nucleotides align to TRBD1. The CDR3 has 14 amino acids. CDR1 SGHTA and CDR2 FQGNSA come from the germline V gene. The V segment lost 5 bases and the J segment 5 bases; nucleotides outside the gene matches: 4. CDR3 nucleotides: TGTGCCAGCAGCCTATGGACAGGGAATGAAAAACTGTTTTTT. It translates to CASSLWTGNEKLFF.

This clonotype appeared a few times. V gene TRBV7-9 combines with J gene TRBJ2-5; the D gene is possibly TRBD1 (5 bases). The CDR3 is made up of 14 amino acids. Per germline, CDR1 SEHNR and CDR2 FQNEAQ (reference sequence). V lost 7 bases and J 2 bases, leaving 14 bases between the germline ends. CDR3 residues: CASTLRQSQETQYF. The DNA of the CDR3 is TGTGCCAGCACCCTTCGACAGTCACAAGAGACCCAGTACTTC.

This rearrangement joins TRBV29-1 to TRBJ1-2; TRBD1 matches 7 bases. Germline V CDR1 and CDR2: SQVTM, ANQGSEA. The CDR3 spans 13 residues. J was trimmed by 8 bases and V by 5 bases; bases with no gene match: 11. The CDR3 DNA reads TGCAGCGTTCAGACCTCAGGGGGACAGGGCTACACCTTC. Its protein product is CSVQTSGGQGYTF.

The chain has TRBV12-3 or TRBV12-4 and TRBJ2-7; D might be TRBD1 (6 bases). This CDR3 contains 13 residues. V was trimmed by 8 bases and J by 5 bases, leaving 16 bases between them. The CDR3 nucleotides read TGTGCCAGCCTCCAGGGGAAACGTCACGAGCAGTACTTC. Amino acid sequence: CASLQGKRHEQYF.

At least ten counts were recorded for this clonotype. This chain links TRBV5-1 with TRBJ2-7; a possible D gene is TRBD1 (6 bases). With 1 base removed from V and 3 bases from J, the gap between germline ends came to 14 bases. This CDR3 region has 15 residues. In germline, CDR1 is SGHRS, CDR2 YFSETQ. The CDR3 DNA follows: TGCGCCAGCAGCTTGTCACAGGGTAAAGGCTACGAGCAGTACTTC. It is translated as CASSLSQGKGYEQYF.

Details on this clonotype: A read error may explain this, as a much larger clone is one base away. The rearrangement links TRBV20-1 to TRBJ2-5; 7 bases map to TRBD2. The CDR3 is 12 amino acids. Germline V lookup: CDR1 DFQATT, CDR2 SNEGSKA (reference sequence). The junction had 12 bases not matched to a gene; V was cut back by 8 bases and J by 9 bases. The CDR3 here is CSWVDGGEAQYF. CDR3 bases: TGCAGTTGGGTTGATGGGGGGGAGGCCCAGTACTTC.

The chain joins TRBV12-3 or TRBV12-4 to TRBJ2-2; D not resolved. Trimming removed 2 bases at V and 0 bases at J, with 7 bases between. This CDR3 contains 15 residues. The CDR3 nucleotides are TGTGCCAGCAGTTTAAATGGCCCGAACACCGGGGAGCTGTTTTTT. This translates into CASSLNGPNTGELFF.

Concerning this clonotype itself: A much larger clone sits a single nucleotide away, making a read error possible. The gene calls are TRBV12-3 or TRBV12-4 and TRBJ2-1; perhaps TRBD1 as D (6 bases). Trimming left V 4 bases short and J 5 bases short, with 12 bases between. This CDR3 spans 14 amino acids. For the CDR3, the DNA is TGTGCCAGCAGTTCGGACAGCCAAAACAATGAGCAGTTCTTC. It codes for CASSSDSQNNEQFF.

A word on this clonotype: A much larger clonotype is one base distant, so this may be a read error. J is TRBJ1-3 and V is TRBV3-1, with TRBD1 as a possible D gene (5 bases). Deletions cut 4 bases from V and 12 bases from J, with 10 bases between. Per germline, CDR1 LGHDT and CDR2 YNNKEL (reference sequence). CDR3 length equals 11 residues. The CDR3 region is CASSRTRIIYF. CDR3 coding DNA: TGTGCCAGCAGCCGGACAAGGATCATATATTTT.

The rearrangement uses TRBV3-1 and TRBJ2-6; 8 positions agree with TRBD1. J lost 9 bases, V lost 0 bases, and 13 bases had no gene match. Germline CDR1 is LGHDT and CDR2 is YNNKEL (reference sequence). This CDR3 has 18 amino acids. As DNA, the CDR3 is TGTGCCAGCAGCCAAGAGGGGCCGGGACAGGCCGTTCACAACGTCCTGACTTTC. Protein: CASSQEGPGQAVHNVLTF.

The rearrangement joins TRBV7-9 to TRBJ1-1, with D unclear. CDR1 is SEHNR and CDR2 is FQNEAQ in the germline V gene (reference sequence). V lost 5 bases and J 1 base, leaving 11 bases between the germline ends. There are 14 residues in the CDR3. In DNA, the CDR3 is TGTGCCAGCAGCCCTTTGAAAGCGAACACTGAAGCTTTCTTT. Translation: CASSPLKANTEAFF.

On this clonotype itself: A much larger clone sits a single nucleotide away, making a read error possible. This chain uses TRBV27 with TRBJ2-7; 8 bases line up with TRBD1. Germline V gives CDR1 MNHEY, CDR2 SMNVEV (reference sequence). The V gene end was trimmed by 6 bases and the J gene end by 6 bases; junction bases not matched to a gene: 13. The CDR3 sequence is 15 residues long. This CDR3 is CASSPGTGPQSEQYF. The CDR3 nucleotides are TGTGCCAGCAGCCCTGGGACAGGACCTCAATCCGAGCAGTACTTC.